These 15 T cell receptor beta chains originate from one sample sequenced in a study of blood T cell repertoires in COVID-19 (dated by TCRdb to the early 2020s). Library creation used the immunoSEQ multiplex PCR assay. TCRdb retrieved this table from immuneACCESS and kept in-frame rearrangements only. Not all clones are present; in checked studies, unresolved V genes account for under half, and no reason is known for the remainder. The sample records around 16,000 clones, around 87% of which are singletons. Around 12% of the sample lies in the top ten. Specimen: peripheral blood. These TCRs come from a human donor in a cohort sampled during active COVID-19.

The V call is TRBV5-5, the J call TRBJ1-5; the match to TRBD1 covers 7 bases. This CDR3 has 18 residues. CDR1 is SGHKS and CDR2 is YYEKEE in the germline V gene (reference sequence). The V gene end was trimmed by 2 bases and the J gene end by 0 bases; junction bases not matched to a gene: 11. In nucleotides, the CDR3 is TGTGCCAGCAGCTTCCACAGTGGACAGGTCTATAGCAATCAGCCCCAGCATTTT. It translates to CASSFHSGQVYSNQPQHF.

V is TRBV11-2 and J is TRBJ1-6; 10 bases align to TRBD1. The germline gives CDR1 SGHAT, CDR2 FQNNGV. This CDR3 has 15 residues. Trimming at V came to 1 base and at J to 9 bases, leaving 3 bases not matched to a gene. CDR3 sequence: CASSLGGQGSSPLHF. CDR3 sequence (DNA): TGTGCCAGCAGCTTAGGGGGACAGGGGAGTTCACCCCTCCACTTT.

V and J are TRBV19 and TRBJ2-3, with 11 bases identical to TRBD1. The CDR3 totals 15 residues. Germline-derived CDR1 and CDR2 are LNHDA and SQIVND (reference sequence). J lost 6 bases, V lost 5 bases, and 7 bases had no gene match. The chain's CDR3 is CASSVRDRGTDTQYF. CDR3 bases: TGTGCCAGTAGTGTCCGGGACAGGGGGACCGATACGCAGTATTTT. Complete variable domain (other parts from reference TRBV19 and TRBJ2-3): DGGITQSPKYLFRKEGQNVTLSCEQNLNHDAMYWYRQDPGQGLRLIYYSQIVNDFQKGDIAEGYSVSREKKESFPLTVTSAQKNPTAFYLCASSVRDRGTDTQYFGPGTRLTVL.

Only one count was recorded for this clone. For the CDR3, the DNA is TGTGCCAGCAGACCCCTGACAATTAACTATGGCTACACCTTC. Translated, it gives CASRPLTINYGYTF. The chain uses TRBV28 and TRBJ1-2; D not resolved. Per germline, CDR1 MDHEN and CDR2 SYDVKM. Trimming removed 6 bases from V and 1 base from J, with 12 bases in between. The CDR3 is made up of 14 amino acids.

The genes are TRBV14 and TRBJ1-1, with 8 bases that match TRBD1. V shed 7 bases, J shed 1 base, and the junction held 8 bases outside the gene matches. From germline, CDR1 is SGHDN and CDR2 FVKESK. The length of the CDR3 is 15 residues. CDR3 in DNA: TGTGCCAGCAACCGGTGGCAGGGGGCGAACACTGAAGCTTTCTTT. Translation: CASNRWQGANTEAFF. The full variable domain, rest sourced from reference TRBV14 and TRBJ1-1, is EAGVTQFPSHSVIEKGQTVTLRCDPISGHDNLYWYRRVMGKEIKFLLHFVKESKQDESGMPNNRFLAERTGGTYSTLKVQPAELEDSGVYFCASNRWQGANTEAFFGQGTRLTVV.

The rearrangement joins TRBV29-1 to TRBJ2-2; 9 nucleotides line up with TRBD1. Trimming removed 4 bases from V and 1 base from J; junction bases left unmatched: 1. Per germline, CDR1 SQVTM and CDR2 ANQGSEA. The CDR3 has 14 amino acids. CDR3 DNA: TGCAGCGTTGTGGGACAGGGGAACACCGGGGAGCTGTTTTTT. This translates into CSVVGQGNTGELFF.

This sequence joins TRBV5-1 and TRBJ1-2; TRBD1 matches at 9 bases. The CDR3 totals 16 residues. Germline CDR1 reads SGHRS; CDR2 reads YFSETQ. J lost 5 bases, V lost 5 bases, and 13 bases had no gene match. CDR3 sequence (DNA): TGCGCCAGCAGAGGACCGGGACAGGGACTTGGATATGGCTACACCTTC. This sequence encodes CASRGPGQGLGYGYTF.

This clone appeared once. This rearrangement joins TRBV5-6 to TRBJ1-3, with 12 bases lining up with TRBD1. The ends lost 5 bases at V and 8 bases at J; junction bases unmatched: 11. CDR3 length: 16 amino acids. From germline, CDR1 is SGHDT and CDR2 YYEEEE. The CDR3 here is CASSPGTGGEVYTIYF. CDR3 bases: TGTGCCAGCAGTCCCGGGACAGGGGGCGAAGTCTACACCATATATTTT.

The chain combines TRBV7-2 with TRBJ2-2; TRBD2 might be the D (6 bases). Trimming stripped 4 bases from V and 4 bases from J, with 10 bases between. Germline lookup yields CDR1 SGHTA and CDR2 FQGNSA. The CDR3 runs to 14 residues. As DNA, the CDR3 is TGTGCCAGCAGCTCGGGACTTTTCACCGGGGAGCTGTTTTTT. Its translation: CASSSGLFTGELFF.

The chain recombines TRBV2 with TRBJ1-2; a weak D match, TRBD1 (6 bases). Trimming cost V 4 bases and J 8 bases, with 8 bases left between them. The CDR3 runs to 11 residues. Per the germline V gene, CDR1 is SNHLY and CDR2 is FYNNEI. Written as DNA, the CDR3 is TGTGCCAGCAGTGTGACAGGCGGCTACACCTTC. This sequence encodes CASSVTGGYTF.

The chain joins TRBV6-5 to TRBJ1-2; D might be TRBD1 (6 bases). The germline V and J ends were trimmed by 0 bases and 6 bases, with 11 bases remaining between them. CDR1 and CDR2 from the germline V gene are MNHEY and SVGAGI. The length of the CDR3 is 14 residues. CDR3 protein: CASSYSGGQNGYTF. The CDR3 nucleotides read TGTGCCAGCAGTTACTCTGGGGGCCAAAATGGCTACACCTTC.

Comments on this clone: One end of the junction varies from germline; a read error may be responsible. The chain carries TRBV6-5 and TRBJ2-7; 7 nucleotides match TRBD1. The germline gives CDR1 MNHEY, CDR2 SVGAGI. This CDR3 has 13 amino acids. In DNA, the CDR3 is TGTGCCAGCAGTGACTCACAGGGGTACGAGCAGTACTTC. This translates into CASSDSQGYEQYF.

This clone has only a few counts. Other DNA sequences from this sample encode an identical CDR3 as well. The V and J genes are TRBV6-2 or TRBV6-3 and TRBJ2-2; weak D call: TRBD2 (5 bases). CDR3 length: 14 amino acids. Germline CDR1 is MNHEY and CDR2 is SVGEGT. Trimming shortened V by 2 bases and J by 1 base, and 5 bases separated the two germline ends. CDR3 region: CASSYGRNTGELFF. Here the CDR3 DNA reads TGTGCCAGCAGTTACGGGAGGAACACCGGGGAGCTGTTTTTT.

V usage is TRBV4-1 and J usage is TRBJ2-2, with 10 nucleotides matching TRBD1. The CDR3 is 17 residues long. The V gene end was trimmed by 0 bases and the J gene end by 5 bases; junction bases not matched to a gene: 6. Germline CDR1 MGHRA, CDR2 YSYEKL. In DNA form, the CDR3 reads TGCGCCAGCAGCCAAGACAACGTGGGACAGGGGACCGGGGAGCTGTTTTTT. This translates into CASSQDNVGQGTGELFF.

The chain is built from TRBV10-3 and TRBJ1-2; TRBD1 might be the D (5 bases). The CDR3 runs to 12 residues. The germline CDR1 and CDR2 sequences are ENHRY and SYGVKD. Trimming shortened V by 8 bases and J by 3 bases, and 10 bases separated the two germline ends. The CDR3 DNA reads TGTGCCATCCCTGGGGGGGACTATGGCTACACCTTC. Protein: CAIPGGDYGYTF.